The present TCR beta chain was sequenced within a study of OX40 agonist ivuxolimab in advanced cancers. Overall study context: Every 2 weeks, patients got intravenous ivuxolimab at one of six dose levels (0.01-10 mg/kg). Every patient in dose escalation had hepatocellular carcinoma, melanoma, renal cell or head and neck cancer. Regarding the study as a whole: With doses of 0.1 to 3.0 mg/kg, CD4+ and CD8+ blood T cells had undergone clonal expansion by week 6. Determination of antigen specificity was not performed for the expanded peripheral T cells.

With regard to this clone: The antigen remains unidentified.

Germline V lookup: CDR1 MDHEN, CDR2 SYDVKM. CDR3 length: 13 amino acids. J lost 9 bases, V lost 7 bases, and 6 bases had no gene match. The table came from immunoSEQ multiplex PCR; TCRdb's copy has only in-frame clones and leaves some out. The table includes tens of thousands of clones, roughly 80% detected once. The chain combines TRBV28 with TRBJ2-1, with 10 bases matching TRBD1. The specimen comprised CD4+ or CD8+ T cells sorted from blood, sampled in a trial of the OX40 agonist ivuxolimab. The TCR sequence derives from an adult with an advanced solid tumor such as melanoma, head and neck, liver or kidney cancer. The CDR3 sequence is CASMGQGKIEQFF. The CDR3 bases are TGTGCCAGCATGGGACAGGGGAAGATTGAGCAGTTCTTC.